The T cell receptor (beta chain) described here comes from a study of OX40 agonist ivuxolimab in advanced cancers. The wider study: Mean age 60 years, range 23 to 79; just over 80% male. It was permissible to have had prior anti-PD-1, anti-PD-L1 or anti-CTLA-4 therapy, and approximately 40% had some. Study-level results: CD4+ and CD8+ blood T cells expanded clonally by week 6 at 0.1 to 3.0 mg/kg. Researchers did not determine the expanded peripheral T cells' antigen specificity.

The method was immunoSEQ multiplex PCR; TCRdb's version includes in-frame clones alone and lacks a portion of them. Of roughly 76,000 clones listed, 80% to 95% were seen once; the top ten hold 5.9%. Regarding this clone: Its target is not known.

The V end lost 0 bases, the J end lost 3 bases, and 14 bases lay between the germline ends. The V gene's germline CDR1 is LNHDA and CDR2 SQIVND (reference sequence). The CDR3 is 17 amino acids. This chain links TRBV19 with TRBJ1-4; D remains unclear. This clonotype originated in an adult with an advanced solid tumor such as melanoma, head and neck, liver or kidney cancer. The sequencing here drew on CD4+ or CD8+ T cells sorted from blood, taken in a trial of the OX40 agonist ivuxolimab. The CDR3 sequence is CASSIDLALGPNEKLFF. DNA for the CDR3: TGTGCCAGTAGTATAGATCTGGCTCTCGGGCCTAATGAAAAACTGTTTTTT. The full variable domain, its missing parts supplied by reference TRBV19 and TRBJ1-4, is DGGITQSPKYLFRKEGQNVTLSCEQNLNHDAMYWYRQDPGQGLRLIYYSQIVNDFQKGDIAEGYSVSREKKESFPLTVTSAQKNPTAFYLCASSIDLALGPNEKLFFGSGTQLSVL.